These T cell receptor beta chains were read from a single sample in a study of Graves' ophthalmopathy and Graves' hyperthyroidism. TCRdb called the multiplex PCR reads again in MiXCR, with one record for every CDR3 protein. The sample has 300,000 to 350,000 distinct CDR3 sequences; roughly 17% are singletons. Material for sequencing was peripheral blood. The receptors stem from an adult man with Graves' ophthalmopathy. Each CDR3 is given with its conserved first and last residue. The D gene is left open where the match is weak. Clone size is stated in some rows and not others, as once, few, many or a class when expanded.

.	.	TRBV7-2	TRBJ1-5	CASSLYTSASQPQHF	TGTGCCAGCAGCTTATATACCTCCGCGAGTCAGCCCCAGCATTTT
many	.	TRBV29-1	TRBJ2-5	CSVGASGETQYF	TGCAGCGTAGGGGCCTCGGGGGAGACCCAGTACTTC
.	TRBD2	TRBV2	TRBJ2-1	CASSEFASGRTFSYNEQFF	TGTGCCAGCAGTGAATTCGCTAGCGGGAGGACTTTCTCCTACAATGAGCAGTTCTTC
many	.	TRBV6-5	TRBJ1-6	CASSSLGKGDNSPLHF	TGTGCCAGCAGTTCTCTCGGGAAAGGGGATAATTCACCCCTCCACTTT
few	.	TRBV4-2	TRBJ1-2	CASSQGGPHGYTF	TGTGCCAGCAGCCAAGGGGGGCCCCATGGCTACACCTTC
many	.	TRBV6-2/TRBV6-3	TRBJ1-2	CASSPQGLSRGYTF	TGTGCCAGCAGTCCACAAGGATTGAGTCGCGGCTACACCTTC
many	.	TRBV12-5	TRBJ1-2	CASGLGRNYGYTF	TGTGCTAGTGGCCTGGGCAGAAACTATGGCTACACCTTC
many	TRBD1	TRBV12-3/TRBV12-4	TRBJ2-5	CASSLGPGGQQETQYF	TGTGCCAGCAGTTTAGGCCCTGGGGGACAGCAAGAGACCCAGTACTTC
.	.	TRBV11-2	TRBJ2-2	CASTFRLLGRETGELFF	TGTGCCAGCACCTTCCGCCTGTTGGGACGGGAGACCGGGGAGCTGTTTTTT
.	TRBD2	TRBV6-5	TRBJ2-7	CASSSTSGSNDEQYF	TGTGCCAGCAGTTCGACTAGCGGGAGCAACGACGAGCAGTACTTC
many	.	TRBV30	TRBJ2-7	CAYTDLSRSYEQYF	TGTGCCTACACCGACCTGAGTAGGTCCTACGAGCAGTACTTC
many	.	TRBV30	TRBJ1-2	CAWSVGRQALYGYTF	TGTGCCTGGAGTGTAGGACGGCAGGCCCTCTATGGCTACACCTTC
.	.	TRBV5-1	TRBJ2-7	CASSQERYRREQYF	TGCGCCAGCAGCCAGGAGCGTTATCGGCGGGAGCAGTACTTC
many	.	TRBV6-5	TRBJ1-2	CASSQNSYGYTF	TGTGCCAGCAGTCAGAACTCCTATGGCTACACCTTC
many	TRBD2	TRBV11-3	TRBJ2-5	CASSLVTSGGVNQETQYF	TGTGCCAGCAGCTTAGTCACTAGCGGGGGAGTAAACCAAGAGACCCAGTACTTC
many	.	TRBV29-1	TRBJ2-7	CSVEGGTWNGNEQYF	TGCAGCGTTGAAGGGGGGACCTGGAATGGCAACGAGCAGTACTTC
.	.	TRBV11-1	TRBJ2-7	CASSLGNEVYEQYF	TGTGCCAGCAGCTTGGGAAATGAGGTCTACGAGCAGTACTTC